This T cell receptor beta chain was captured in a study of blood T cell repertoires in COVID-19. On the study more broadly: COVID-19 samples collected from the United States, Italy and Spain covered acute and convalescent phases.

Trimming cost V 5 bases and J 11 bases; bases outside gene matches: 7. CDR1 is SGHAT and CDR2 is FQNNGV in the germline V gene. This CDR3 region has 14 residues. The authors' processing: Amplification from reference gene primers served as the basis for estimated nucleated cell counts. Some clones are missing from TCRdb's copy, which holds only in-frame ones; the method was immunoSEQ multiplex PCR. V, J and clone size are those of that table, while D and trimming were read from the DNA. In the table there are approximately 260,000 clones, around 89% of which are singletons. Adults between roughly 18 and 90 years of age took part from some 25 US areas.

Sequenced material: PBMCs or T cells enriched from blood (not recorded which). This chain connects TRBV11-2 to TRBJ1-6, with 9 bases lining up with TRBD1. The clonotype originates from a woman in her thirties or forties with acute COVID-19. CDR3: CASSPPGQGPPLHF. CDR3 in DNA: TGTGCCAGCAGCCCCCCCGGACAGGGGCCACCCCTCCACTTT.